These 11 T cell receptor beta chains were sequenced from one sample in a study of cytomegalovirus exposure and HLA in healthy donors. 13 Jbeta primers and 60 Vbeta primers were used for the PCR. Only in-frame clones appear in the TCRdb table, and some are missing; sequencing was by immunoSEQ multiplex PCR. This sample yields 170,000 or so clones, of which 80% to 85% are seen a single time; more than 1.5% belongs to the top ten. Sequences were obtained from PBMCs. The origin of the receptors is a man aged 50-59 years in good health and CMV-seronegative.

This chain connects TRBV7-3 to TRBJ2-1; the match to TRBD2 covers 12 bases. There are 17 residues in the CDR3. The germline CDR1 and CDR2 sequences are SGHTA and FQGTGA. Trimming at V came to 4 bases and at J to 4 bases, leaving 8 bases not matched to a gene. The CDR3 loop reads CASSSGLAGGTYNEQFF. CDR3 coding DNA: TGTGCCAGCAGCTCCGGGCTAGCGGGGGGGACTTACAATGAGCAGTTCTTC.

The CDR3 DNA sequence: TGTGCCAGTATGGTGACGGGAGGGCCTATCTATGAGCAGTTCTTC. Translating it yields CASMVTGGPIYEQFF. V usage is TRBV19 and J usage is TRBJ2-1; 8 bases match TRBD2. The CDR3 has 15 amino acids. Germline assignment: CDR1 LNHDA and CDR2 SQIVND (reference sequence). V lost 7 bases and J lost 8; bases outside the gene matches: 13.

This chain's CDR3 is CASSEDRSSYNEQFF. The CDR3 DNA sequence: TGTGCCAGCAGTGAGGACAGGAGCTCCTACAATGAGCAGTTCTTC. The chain carries TRBV2 and TRBJ2-1; 7 nucleotides match TRBD1. The junction had 2 bases not matched to a gene; V was cut back by 3 bases and J by 0 bases. CDR1 is SNHLY, CDR2 FYNNEI, per germline. This CDR3 has 15 residues.

Written as DNA, the CDR3 is TGTGCCATCAGTGAGTCGACTTGGGGGCTCTCCTACGAGCAGTACTTC. Amino acid sequence: CAISESTWGLSYEQYF. The rearrangement uses TRBV10-3 and TRBJ2-7; D possibly corresponds to TRBD1 (6 bases). V gave up 0 bases and J gave up 0 bases, with 12 bases separating them. This CDR3 comprises 16 residues. The germline V gene has CDR1 ENHRY and CDR2 SYGVKD.

The V gene is TRBV4-3, the J gene TRBJ1-2, with D perhaps matching TRBD1 (6 bases). Germline CDR1 reads LGHNA; CDR2 reads YSLEER. V was pared by 1 base and J by 4 bases, with 13 bases between. The CDR3 totals 15 residues. The CDR3 reads CASSQGTGRGYGYTF. CDR3 DNA: TGCGCCAGCAGCCAAGGAACAGGGAGGGGCTATGGCTACACCTTC.

This chain connects TRBV18 to TRBJ2-2, with 9 positions matching TRBD1. Unmatched junction bases numbered 3, after V lost 0 bases and J lost 4 bases. Germline V gene sequence: CDR1 KGHSH, CDR2 LQKENI. This CDR3 is 16 amino acids long. The CDR3 spells CASSPPRDRVTGELFF. The CDR3 DNA reads TGTGCCAGCTCACCACCAAGGGACAGGGTCACCGGGGAGCTGTTTTTT.

This clone was found once. The rearrangement joins TRBV9 to TRBJ2-3; tentative D call: TRBD2 (7 bases). Germline lookup yields CDR1 SGDLS and CDR2 YYNGEE. Trimming took 4 bases from V and 7 from J, leaving 22 bases between them. There are 16 residues in the CDR3. The CDR3 bases are TGTGCCAGCAGCAGTCAGGGGAGCGGGGTTAGAAATACGCAGTATTTT. Translated, it gives CASSSQGSGVRNTQYF.

This clone was seen a single time. The chain couples TRBV2 to TRBJ2-2, with 7 bases aligning to TRBD2. Germline V gene sequence: CDR1 SNHLY, CDR2 FYNNEI. The J segment lost 3 bases and the V segment lost 7 bases, leaving 8 bases of the junction unmatched. The CDR3 is 15 amino acids. The CDR3 DNA reads as TGTGCCAGCACCCAGCGGGGTACAGACACCGGGGAGCTGTTTTTT. Protein product: CASTQRGTDTGELFF.

The table lists this clone with a few counts. This chain uses TRBV10-3 with TRBJ2-7, with 7 positions matching TRBD1. Trimming cost V 6 bases and J 1 base; bases outside gene matches: 6. Germline values: CDR1 ENHRY, CDR2 SYGVKD. The CDR3 spans 14 residues. The CDR3 region has the DNA TGTGCCATCAGAGTCGGGACAGAATCCTACGAGCAGTACTTC. Translation: CAIRVGTESYEQYF.

The chain employs TRBV6-5 and TRBJ2-2; 7 nucleotides line up with TRBD2. The CDR3 sequence is 15 residues long. The V gene's germline CDR1 is MNHEY and CDR2 SVGAGI. Trimming at V came to 6 bases and at J to 9 bases, leaving 13 bases not matched to a gene. The CDR3 loop reads CASRPSTGGGRELFF. The CDR3 DNA reads as TGTGCCAGCAGACCCTCCACGGGGGGAGGCAGGGAGCTGTTTTTT.

The rearrangement uses TRBV4-3 and TRBJ2-7, with D perhaps matching TRBD2 (6 bases). This CDR3 comprises 14 residues. Per the germline V gene, CDR1 is LGHNA and CDR2 is YSLEER. V lost 6 bases and J lost 0, with 12 bases in between. CDR3 protein: CASRRDYYSYEQYF. The DNA for the CDR3 is TGCGCCAGCAGGCGGGATTATTACTCCTACGAGCAGTACTTC.